These 2 T cell receptor beta chains came from one sample sequenced in a study of T cells in Graves' hyperthyroidism and ophthalmopathy. Amplified regions were TCR beta CDR3 sequences from RNA transcripts. First-round RT-PCR of the TCR CDR3 relied on the HTBI primer set. MiXCR, run by TCRdb on the multiplex PCR reads, gives a single entry per CDR3 protein. Found here are about 290,000 distinct CDR3 sequences, approximately 14% of them singletons; the top ten hold 7.9%. Sequencing was carried out using blood. The receptors come from a woman aged 40 to 55 with Graves' hyperthyroidism.

This clonotype was seen ten or more times. V gene TRBV6-1 combines with J gene TRBJ2-7, with TRBD2 as a possible D gene (6 bases). Between the trimmed V and J ends, which lost 5 bases and 2 bases, there was a span of 13 bases. The CDR3 has 14 residues. Germline V CDR1 and CDR2: MNHNS, SASEGT. As DNA, the CDR3 is TGTGCCAGCAGTTATAACCGGGAGCCCTACGAGCAGTACTTC. Translated, it gives CASSYNREPYEQYF.

In this sample, this clonotype turned up a few times. The CDR3 DNA reads TGTGCCAGCAGCCAGTTAATAAGCTCCTATAATTCACCCCTCCACTTT. The encoded protein is CASSQLISSYNSPLHF. This chain connects TRBV3-1 to TRBJ1-6; D is unresolved. The length of the CDR3 is 16 residues. V was clipped by 3 bases and J by 0 bases, with 9 bases between them. Germline V gene lookup returns CDR1 LGHDT and CDR2 YNNKEL (reference sequence). Supplemented by reference TRBV3-1 and TRBJ1-6, the full variable domain reads DTAVSQTPKYLVTQMGNDKSIKCEQNLGHDTMYWYKQDSKKFLKIMFSYNNKELIINETVPNRFSPKSPDKAHLNLHINSLELGDSAVYFCASSQLISSYNSPLHFGNGTRLTVT.